The rows below give T cell receptor beta chains drawn from one sample of a study of blood T cell repertoires in COVID-19. Assay: immunoSEQ multiplex PCR; the TCRdb copy retains only in-frame clones and omits some. This table holds hundreds of thousands of clones, approximately 89% found once. Material for sequencing was peripheral blood. The source is a woman in her sixties or seventies with COVID-19, enrolled during active disease. Both conserved end residues are part of each CDR3. Fields, in order: V gene, clone size, D gene, J gene, CDR3 DNA, CDR3 protein. The D gene is left open where the match is weak. Clone size is shown for a subset of rows, as once, few, many or a class of expanded clone.

V: TRBV18
size: -
D: -
J: TRBJ2-7
DNA: TGTGCCAGCTCACAGGGGTGGAGGGACGAGCAGTACTTC
CDR3: CASSQGWRDEQYF

V: TRBV6-6
size: -
D: TRBD1
J: TRBJ1-3
DNA: TGTGCCAGCAGTCCCCGTTCGCACAACAGGGGGACCTCTGGAAACACCATATATTTT
CDR3: CASSPRSHNRGTSGNTIYF

V: TRBV7-2
size: -
D: TRBD1
J: TRBJ2-4
DNA: TGTGCCAGCAGCCCCGGGACAGGGGTAGCCAAAAACATTCAGTACTTC
CDR3: CASSPGTGVAKNIQYF

V: TRBV6-5
size: -
D: -
J: TRBJ1-2
DNA: TGTGCCAGCACTCTAGATTGGGGCTACACCTTC
CDR3: CASTLDWGYTF

V: TRBV5-1
size: -
D: -
J: TRBJ1-1
DNA: TGCGCCAGCAGCATCCTGGGGGGAAGTGGCACTGAAGCTTTCTTT
CDR3: CASSILGGSGTEAFF

V: TRBV5-1
size: -
D: TRBD1
J: TRBJ2-7
DNA: TGCGCCAGCAGCTCCCAGGGACAGGGAAACTACGAGCAGTACTTC
CDR3: CASSSQGQGNYEQYF

V: TRBV5-1
size: -
D: -
J: TRBJ2-2
DNA: TGCGCCAGCAGCCGGGGATCACAGAACACCGGGGAGCTGTTTTTT
CDR3: CASSRGSQNTGELFF

V: TRBV5-4
size: -
D: -
J: TRBJ1-2
DNA: TGTGCCAGCAGCTTGGACAGTAGCTATGGCTACACCTTC
CDR3: CASSLDSSYGYTF

V: TRBV3-1/TRBV3-2
size: -
D: TRBD1
J: TRBJ1-1
DNA: TGTGCCAGCAGCCACCACAGGGGTAGGATTATCGGTAGTGAAGCTTTCTTT
CDR3: CASSHHRGRIIGSEAFF

V: TRBV13
size: once
D: TRBD1
J: TRBJ1-2
DNA: TGTGCCAGCAGCTTAACTACGGGACAGGGCTATGGCTACACCTTC
CDR3: CASSLTTGQGYGYTF

V: TRBV27
size: few
D: -
J: TRBJ2-3
DNA: TGTGCCAGCAGTTTAGTTAGTAGCGCAGATACGCAGTATTTT
CDR3: CASSLVSSADTQYF

V: TRBV19
size: -
D: TRBD1
J: TRBJ2-3
DNA: TGTGCCAGTGGGGACAGGGGAACAGATACGCAGTATTTT
CDR3: CASGDRGTDTQYF

V: TRBV7-3
size: -
D: TRBD1
J: TRBJ1-2
DNA: TGTGCCAGCAGCTTTCGAACAGGGGAGGTGGCCTTC
CDR3: CASSFRTGEVAF

V: TRBV15
size: -
D: -
J: TRBJ1-5
DNA: TGTGCCACCAGCACTAGCAGGAAAAATCAGCCCCAGCATTTT
CDR3: CATSTSRKNQPQHF

V: TRBV28
size: once
D: -
J: TRBJ2-2
DNA: TGTGCCAGCAGTTTTCGAGTAACCGGGGAGCTGTTTTTT
CDR3: CASSFRVTGELFF

V: TRBV23-1
size: few
D: -
J: TRBJ1-1
DNA: TGCGCCAGCAGTCAATTGTATGGCAGGGGTGTTGTTGGGACTGAAGCTTTCTTT
CDR3: CASSQLYGRGVVGTEAFF

V: TRBV6-5
size: -
D: -
J: TRBJ2-2
DNA: TGTGCCAGCAGTTACCTTCGCCAGAGGGTCGGGGAGCTGTTTTTT
CDR3: CASSYLRQRVGELFF

V: TRBV7-3
size: -
D: TRBD2
J: TRBJ2-3
DNA: TGTGCCAGCAGCTTAAGCGACTACAGCGGGGGGGCCTTAGATACGCAGTATTTT
CDR3: CASSLSDYSGGALDTQYF

V: TRBV5-1
size: -
D: TRBD1
J: TRBJ2-1
DNA: TGCGCCAGCAGCTTGGTGGCGGACAGGACCAATGAGCAGTTCTTC
CDR3: CASSLVADRTNEQFF

V: TRBV15
size: -
D: -
J: TRBJ2-1
DNA: TGTGCCACCAGCAGCACAGCCATGGGTTTGCAGTTCTTC
CDR3: CATSSTAMGLQFF

V: TRBV10-3
size: once
D: TRBD1
J: TRBJ1-4
DNA: TGTGCCATCAGTGAGGACAGGGGAACTAATGAAAAACTGTTTTTT
CDR3: CAISEDRGTNEKLFF

V: TRBV7-6
size: -
D: TRBD2
J: TRBJ2-1
DNA: TGTGCCAGCAGCTCTTCACTAGCGGGGGGAGCTAATGAGCAGTTCTTC
CDR3: CASSSSLAGGANEQFF

V: TRBV5-1
size: few
D: -
J: TRBJ2-1
DNA: TGCGCCAGCGGTGTCGGGGTGATTGAAAGAAATGAGCAGTTCTTC
CDR3: CASGVGVIERNEQFF

V: TRBV12-3/TRBV12-4
size: -
D: TRBD1
J: TRBJ2-3
DNA: TGTGCCAGTCGGGGGACAGGTGGAGATACGCAGTATTTT
CDR3: CASRGTGGDTQYF

V: TRBV4-1
size: -
D: TRBD1
J: TRBJ1-3
DNA: TGCGCCAGCAGCCACGACTTGACAGGGTCTGGAAACACCATATATTTT
CDR3: CASSHDLTGSGNTIYF

V: TRBV11-2
size: -
D: TRBD1
J: TRBJ1-2
DNA: TGTGCCAGCAGCTTAAATTCGGCAGGGGGATTGTATGGCTACACCTTC
CDR3: CASSLNSAGGLYGYTF